This T cell receptor beta chain was profiled in a study of response to subunit inactivated influenza vaccine. Study-wide points: Few new T cells, the authors suggested, are recruited by each seasonal influenza vaccination.

Each CDR3 protein is one row after TCRdb ran MiXCR on the RT-PCR reads. The sample contains about 500,000 distinct CDR3 sequences, 10% to 15% of which appear only once. This clonotype was detected a few times. Its antigen is undetermined. The CDR3 contains 15 residues. Germline CDR1 and CDR2: LGHDT and YNNKEL (reference sequence). V lost 1 base and J 1 base, leaving 8 bases between the germline ends. The source was PBMCs from blood, collected 45 days after vaccination. The rearrangement links TRBV3-1 to TRBJ2-1; D is ambiguous. This TCR was sampled from a middle-aged man who received an inactivated influenza vaccine. CDR3 residues: CASSQVGRSYNEQFF. CDR3 sequence (DNA): TGTGCCAGCAGCCAAGTCGGTCGGTCCTACAATGAGCAGTTCTTC.